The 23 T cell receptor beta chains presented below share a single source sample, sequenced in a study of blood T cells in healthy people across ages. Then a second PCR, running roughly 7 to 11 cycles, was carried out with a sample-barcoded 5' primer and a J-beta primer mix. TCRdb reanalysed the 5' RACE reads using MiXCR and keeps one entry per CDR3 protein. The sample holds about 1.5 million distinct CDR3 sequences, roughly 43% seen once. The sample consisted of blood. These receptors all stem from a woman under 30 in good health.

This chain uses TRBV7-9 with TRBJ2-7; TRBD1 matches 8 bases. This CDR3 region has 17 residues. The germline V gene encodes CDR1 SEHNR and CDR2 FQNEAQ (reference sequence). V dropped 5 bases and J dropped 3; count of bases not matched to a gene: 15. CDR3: CASSTRSSDDRGYEQYF. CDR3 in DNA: TGTGCCAGCAGCACTAGGTCCTCCGATGACAGGGGCTACGAGCAGTACTTC.

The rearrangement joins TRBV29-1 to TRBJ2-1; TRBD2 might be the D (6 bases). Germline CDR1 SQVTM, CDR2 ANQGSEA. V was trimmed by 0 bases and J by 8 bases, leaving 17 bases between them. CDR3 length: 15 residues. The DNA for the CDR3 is TGCAGCGTTGAAGAAGGGACTGGCGGGAACGATGAGCAGTTCTTC. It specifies CSVEEGTGGNDEQFF.

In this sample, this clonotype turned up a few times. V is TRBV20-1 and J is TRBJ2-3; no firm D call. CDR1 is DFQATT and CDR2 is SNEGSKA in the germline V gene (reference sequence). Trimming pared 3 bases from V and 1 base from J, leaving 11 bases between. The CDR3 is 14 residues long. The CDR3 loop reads CSASWGRGTDTQYF. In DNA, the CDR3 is TGCAGTGCTAGTTGGGGTCGGGGCACAGATACGCAGTATTTT.

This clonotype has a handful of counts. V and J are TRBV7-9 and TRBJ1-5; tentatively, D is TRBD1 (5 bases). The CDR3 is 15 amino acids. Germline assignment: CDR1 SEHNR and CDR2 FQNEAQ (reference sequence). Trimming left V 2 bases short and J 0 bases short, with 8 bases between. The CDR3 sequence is CASSLQGDSNQPQHF. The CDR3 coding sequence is TGTGCCAGCAGCTTACAGGGTGATAGCAATCAGCCCCAGCATTTT.

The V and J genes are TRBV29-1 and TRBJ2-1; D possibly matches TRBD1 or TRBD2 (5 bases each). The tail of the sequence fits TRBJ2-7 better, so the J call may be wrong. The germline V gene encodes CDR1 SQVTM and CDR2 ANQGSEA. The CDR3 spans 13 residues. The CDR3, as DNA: TGCAGCGGAGGGGTGACCTCCTACAATGAGCAGTACTTC. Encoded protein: CSGGVTSYNEQYF.

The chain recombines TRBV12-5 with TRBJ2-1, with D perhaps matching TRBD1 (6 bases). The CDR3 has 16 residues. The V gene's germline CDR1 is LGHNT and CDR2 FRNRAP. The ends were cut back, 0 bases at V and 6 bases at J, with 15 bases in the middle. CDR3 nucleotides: TGTGCTAGTGGTTTGGTACCCCAGGGGTACACCAATGAGCAGTTCTTC. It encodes CASGLVPQGYTNEQFF.

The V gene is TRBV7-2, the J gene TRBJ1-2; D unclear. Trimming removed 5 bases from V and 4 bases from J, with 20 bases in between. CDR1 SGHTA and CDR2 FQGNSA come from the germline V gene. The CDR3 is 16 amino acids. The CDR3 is CASSPRIPTRIYGYTF. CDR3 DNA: TGTGCCAGCAGCCCCCGGATCCCCACAAGAATCTATGGCTACACCTTC.

CDR3 nucleotides: TGCAGCGTTGGAGGGACTGGGGACGAGCAGTACTTC. Translating it yields CSVGGTGDEQYF. The rearrangement joins TRBV29-1 to TRBJ2-5, with D possibly TRBD2 on 6 matching bases. Near its end, the DNA agrees better with TRBJ2-7, so the J call may be wrong. The CDR3 runs to 12 residues. Germline V gives CDR1 SQVTM, CDR2 ANQGSEA.

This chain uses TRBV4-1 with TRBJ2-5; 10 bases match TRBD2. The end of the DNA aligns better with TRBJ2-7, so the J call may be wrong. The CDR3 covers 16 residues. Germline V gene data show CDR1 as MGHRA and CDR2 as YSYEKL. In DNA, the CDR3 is TGCGCCAGCAGCCAAAGTGGGCTAGCGGGAGTTGACGAGCAGTACTTC. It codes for CASSQSGLAGVDEQYF.

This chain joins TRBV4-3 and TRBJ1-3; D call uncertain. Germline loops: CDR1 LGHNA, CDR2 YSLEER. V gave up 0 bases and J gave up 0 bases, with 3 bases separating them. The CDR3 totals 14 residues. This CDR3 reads CASSQDFSGNTIYF. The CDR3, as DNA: TGCGCCAGCAGCCAAGACTTCTCTGGAAACACCATATATTTT.

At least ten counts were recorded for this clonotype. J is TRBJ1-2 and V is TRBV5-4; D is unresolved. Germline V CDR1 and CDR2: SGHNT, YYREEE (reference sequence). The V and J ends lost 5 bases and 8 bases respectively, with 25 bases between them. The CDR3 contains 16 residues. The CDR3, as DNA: TGTGCCAGCAGTTCCACTCATGGCCACTATGCTAGCGGCTACACCTTC. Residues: CASSSTHGHYASGYTF.

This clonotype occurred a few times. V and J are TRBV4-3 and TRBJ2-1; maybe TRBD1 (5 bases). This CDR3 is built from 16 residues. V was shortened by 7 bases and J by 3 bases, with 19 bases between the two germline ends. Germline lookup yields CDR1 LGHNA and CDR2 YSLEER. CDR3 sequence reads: CASTPERRGSYNEQFF. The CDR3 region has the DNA TGCGCCAGCACCCCAGAAAGAAGGGGAAGCTACAATGAGCAGTTCTTC.

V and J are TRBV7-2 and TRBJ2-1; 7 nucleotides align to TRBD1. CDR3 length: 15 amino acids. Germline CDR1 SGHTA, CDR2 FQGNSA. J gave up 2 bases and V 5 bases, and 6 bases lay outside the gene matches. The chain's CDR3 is CASSHRQGAYNEQFF. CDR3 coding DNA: TGTGCCAGCAGCCATAGACAGGGAGCCTACAATGAGCAGTTCTTC. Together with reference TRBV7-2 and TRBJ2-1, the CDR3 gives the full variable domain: GAGVSQSPSNKVTEKGKDVELRCDPISGHTALYWYRQSLGQGLEFLIYFQGNSAPDKSGLPSDRFSAERTGGSVSTLTIQRTQQEDSAVYLCASSHRQGAYNEQFFGPGTRLTVL.

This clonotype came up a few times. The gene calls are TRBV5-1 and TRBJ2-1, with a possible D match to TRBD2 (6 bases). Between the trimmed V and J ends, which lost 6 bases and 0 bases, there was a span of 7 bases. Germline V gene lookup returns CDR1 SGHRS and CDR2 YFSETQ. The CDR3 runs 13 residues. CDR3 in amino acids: CASKEGSYNEQFF. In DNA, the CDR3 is TGCGCCAGCAAGGAGGGCTCCTACAATGAGCAGTTCTTC.

CDR3: CASSVSDGSYNEQFF. In DNA form, the CDR3 reads TGTGCCAGCAGCGTATCCGATGGCTCCTACAATGAGCAGTTCTTC. V usage is TRBV9 and J usage is TRBJ2-1; no clear D. Germline loops: CDR1 SGDLS, CDR2 YYNGEE. CDR3 length: 15 amino acids. V dropped 1 base and J dropped 0 bases, with 8 bases sitting between them.

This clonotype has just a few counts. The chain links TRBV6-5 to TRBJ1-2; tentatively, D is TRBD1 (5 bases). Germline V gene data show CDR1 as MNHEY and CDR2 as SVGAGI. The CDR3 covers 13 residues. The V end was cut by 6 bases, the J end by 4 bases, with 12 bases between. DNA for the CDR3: TGTGCCAGCAGCAAGGGACGGAGCTATGGCTACACCTTC. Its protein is CASSKGRSYGYTF.

CDR3 residues: CAISLGLAAYNEQFF. The CDR3, as DNA: TGTGCCATCAGCCTTGGACTAGCGGCTTACAATGAGCAGTTCTTC. This chain uses TRBV10-3 with TRBJ2-1; 10 bases fit TRBD2. The CDR3 extends over 15 amino acids. Unmatched junction bases numbered 6, after V lost 6 bases and J lost 4 bases. Germline V gives CDR1 ENHRY, CDR2 SYGVKD.

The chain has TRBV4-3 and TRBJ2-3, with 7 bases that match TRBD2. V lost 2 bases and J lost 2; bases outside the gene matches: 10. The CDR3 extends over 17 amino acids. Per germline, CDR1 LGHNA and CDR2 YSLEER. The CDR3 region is CASSQSRGAGVTDTQYF. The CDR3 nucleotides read TGCGCCAGCAGCCAATCGCGAGGGGCGGGGGTCACAGATACGCAGTATTTT.

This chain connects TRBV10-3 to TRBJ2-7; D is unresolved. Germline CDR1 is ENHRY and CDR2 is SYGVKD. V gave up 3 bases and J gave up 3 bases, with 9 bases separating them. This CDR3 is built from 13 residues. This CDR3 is CAISEGPDYEQYF. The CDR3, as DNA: TGTGCCATCAGTGAAGGTCCCGACTACGAGCAGTACTTC.

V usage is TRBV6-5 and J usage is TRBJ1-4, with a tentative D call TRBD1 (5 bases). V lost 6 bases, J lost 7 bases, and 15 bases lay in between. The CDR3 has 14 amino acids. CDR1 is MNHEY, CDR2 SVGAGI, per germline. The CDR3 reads CASRSPGVGEKLFF. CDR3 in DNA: TGTGCCAGCAGGTCACCGGGGGTCGGTGAAAAACTGTTTTTT.

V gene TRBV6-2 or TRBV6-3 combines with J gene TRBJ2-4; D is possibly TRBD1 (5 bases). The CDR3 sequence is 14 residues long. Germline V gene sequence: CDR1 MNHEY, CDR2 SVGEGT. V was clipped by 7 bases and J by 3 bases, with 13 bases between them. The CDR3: CASTKDSDKNIQYF. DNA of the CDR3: TGTGCCAGCACCAAAGACAGTGACAAAAACATTCAGTACTTC.

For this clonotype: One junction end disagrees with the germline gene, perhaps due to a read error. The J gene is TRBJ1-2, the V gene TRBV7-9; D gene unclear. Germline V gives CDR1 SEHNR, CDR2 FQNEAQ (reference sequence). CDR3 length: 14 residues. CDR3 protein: CASSSTGASYGHTF. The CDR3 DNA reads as TGTGCCAGCAGCTCCACTGGAGCAAGCTATGGCCACACCTTC.

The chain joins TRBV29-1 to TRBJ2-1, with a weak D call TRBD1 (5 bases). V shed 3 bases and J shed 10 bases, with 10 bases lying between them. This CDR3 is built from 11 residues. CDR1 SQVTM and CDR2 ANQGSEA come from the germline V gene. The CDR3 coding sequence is TGCAGCGTTGAGTGGGGCCACGAGCAGTTCTTC. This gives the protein CSVEWGHEQFF.